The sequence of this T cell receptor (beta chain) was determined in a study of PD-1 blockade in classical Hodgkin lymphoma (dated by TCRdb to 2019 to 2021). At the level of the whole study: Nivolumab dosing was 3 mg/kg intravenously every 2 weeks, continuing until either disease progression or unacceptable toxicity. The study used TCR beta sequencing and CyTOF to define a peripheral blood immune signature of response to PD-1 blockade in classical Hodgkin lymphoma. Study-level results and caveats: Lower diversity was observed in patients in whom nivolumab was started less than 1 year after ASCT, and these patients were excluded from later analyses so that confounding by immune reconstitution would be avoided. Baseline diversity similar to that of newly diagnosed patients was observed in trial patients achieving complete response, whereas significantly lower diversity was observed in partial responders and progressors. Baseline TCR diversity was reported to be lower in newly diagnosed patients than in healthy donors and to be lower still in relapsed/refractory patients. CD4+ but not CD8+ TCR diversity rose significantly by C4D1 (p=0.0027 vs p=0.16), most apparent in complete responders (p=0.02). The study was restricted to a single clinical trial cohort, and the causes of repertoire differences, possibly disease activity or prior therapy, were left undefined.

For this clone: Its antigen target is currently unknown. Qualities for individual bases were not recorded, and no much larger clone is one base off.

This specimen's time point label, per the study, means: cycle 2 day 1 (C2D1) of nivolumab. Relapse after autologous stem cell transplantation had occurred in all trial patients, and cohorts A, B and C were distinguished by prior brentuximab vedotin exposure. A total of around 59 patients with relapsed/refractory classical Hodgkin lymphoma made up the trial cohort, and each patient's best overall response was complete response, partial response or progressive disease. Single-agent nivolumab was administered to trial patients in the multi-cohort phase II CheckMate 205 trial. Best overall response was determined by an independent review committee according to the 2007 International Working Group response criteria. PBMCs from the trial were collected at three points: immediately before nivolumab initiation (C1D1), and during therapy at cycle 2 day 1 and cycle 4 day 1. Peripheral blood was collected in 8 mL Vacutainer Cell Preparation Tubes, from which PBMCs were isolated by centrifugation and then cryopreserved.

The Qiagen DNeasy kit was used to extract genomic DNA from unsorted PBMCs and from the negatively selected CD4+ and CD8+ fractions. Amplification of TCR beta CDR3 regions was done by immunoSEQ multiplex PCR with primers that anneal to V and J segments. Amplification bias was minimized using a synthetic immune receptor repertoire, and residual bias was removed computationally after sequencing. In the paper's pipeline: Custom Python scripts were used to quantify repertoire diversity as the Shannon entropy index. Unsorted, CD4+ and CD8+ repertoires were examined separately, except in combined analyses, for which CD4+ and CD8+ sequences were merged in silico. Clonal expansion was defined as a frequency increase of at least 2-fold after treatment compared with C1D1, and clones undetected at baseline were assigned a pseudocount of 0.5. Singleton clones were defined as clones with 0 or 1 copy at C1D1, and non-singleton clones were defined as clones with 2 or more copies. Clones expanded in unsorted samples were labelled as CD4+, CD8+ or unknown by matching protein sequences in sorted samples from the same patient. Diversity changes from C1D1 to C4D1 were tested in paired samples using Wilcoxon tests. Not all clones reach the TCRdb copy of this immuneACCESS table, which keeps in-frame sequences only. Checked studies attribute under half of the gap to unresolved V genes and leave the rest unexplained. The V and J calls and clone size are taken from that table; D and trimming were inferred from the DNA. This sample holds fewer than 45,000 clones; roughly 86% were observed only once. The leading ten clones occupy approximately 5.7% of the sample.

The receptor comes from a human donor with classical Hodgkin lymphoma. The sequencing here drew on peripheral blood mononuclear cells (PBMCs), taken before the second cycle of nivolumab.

The nucleotides are TGTGCCAGCACGAAGCGGGAGGGCCAATCACTCAGCTCCTACAATGAGCAGTTCTTC. Its protein is CASTKREGQSLSSYNEQFF. The chain is assembled from TRBV2 and TRBJ2-1; TRBD2 aligns with 10 central bases. Unmatched junction bases come to 15, with V trimmed by 7 bases and J by 0 bases. CDR1 and CDR2 are drawn from the germline V gene: SNHLY, FYNNEI. From the cysteine up to the phenylalanine, the CDR3 has a length of 19 residues. Only the CDR3 DNA is retained, 57 bases long and in frame from the first base.